The clone carrying this TCR beta chain showed up just a few times. The V end was cut by 6 bases, the J end by 5 bases, with 13 bases between. This CDR3 is built from 13 residues. The germline gives CDR1 MNHEY, CDR2 SVGAGI. These data come from a study of cytomegalovirus exposure and HLA in healthy donors. The PCR contained 60 Vbeta and 13 Jbeta primers. Profiled with immunoSEQ multiplex PCR; TCRdb holds only in-frame clones, not every one. Of 150,000 or so clones in the sample, around 65% were seen once. The chain is built from TRBV6-5 and TRBJ1-1; possible D gene TRBD1, 6 bases. The sequencing sample was made of PBMCs. This sequence was found in a woman aged 25 to 39 in good health and CMV-seropositive. The CDR3 nucleotides read TGTGCCAGCAGAGCCGGGACACCTACTGAAGCTTTCTTT. Its translation: CASRAGTPTEAFF.